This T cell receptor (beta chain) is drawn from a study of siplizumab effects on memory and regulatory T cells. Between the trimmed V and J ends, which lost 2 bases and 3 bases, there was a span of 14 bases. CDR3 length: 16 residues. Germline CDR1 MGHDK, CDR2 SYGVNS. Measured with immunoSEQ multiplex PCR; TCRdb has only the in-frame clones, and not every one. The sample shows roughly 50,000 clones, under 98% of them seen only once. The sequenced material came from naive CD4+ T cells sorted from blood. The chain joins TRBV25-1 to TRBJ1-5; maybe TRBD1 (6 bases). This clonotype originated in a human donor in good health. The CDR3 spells CASSEGGAPSNQPQHF. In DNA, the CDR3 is TGTGCCAGCAGTGAAGGGGGGGCCCCCTCCAATCAGCCCCAGCATTTT.